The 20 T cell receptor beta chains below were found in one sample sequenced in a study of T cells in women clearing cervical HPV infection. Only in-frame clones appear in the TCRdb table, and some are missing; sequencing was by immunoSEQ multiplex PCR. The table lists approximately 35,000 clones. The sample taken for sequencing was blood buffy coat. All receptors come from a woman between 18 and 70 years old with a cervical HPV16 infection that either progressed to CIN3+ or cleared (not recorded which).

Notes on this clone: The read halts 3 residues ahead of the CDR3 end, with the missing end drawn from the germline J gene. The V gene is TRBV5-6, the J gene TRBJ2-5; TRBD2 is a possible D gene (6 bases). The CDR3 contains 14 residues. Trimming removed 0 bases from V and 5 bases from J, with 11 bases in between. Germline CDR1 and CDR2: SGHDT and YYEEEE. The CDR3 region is CASSLGSAGETQYF. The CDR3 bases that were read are TGTGCCAGCAGCTTGGGGAGTGCGGGGGAGACC.

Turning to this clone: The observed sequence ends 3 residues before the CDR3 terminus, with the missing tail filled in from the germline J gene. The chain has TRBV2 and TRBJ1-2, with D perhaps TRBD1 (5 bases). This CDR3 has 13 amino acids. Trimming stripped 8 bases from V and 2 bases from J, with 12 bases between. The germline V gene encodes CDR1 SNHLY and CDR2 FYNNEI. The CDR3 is CASLRAGNYGYTF. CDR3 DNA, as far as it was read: TGTGCCAGCTTGAGGGCAGGGAACTATGGC.

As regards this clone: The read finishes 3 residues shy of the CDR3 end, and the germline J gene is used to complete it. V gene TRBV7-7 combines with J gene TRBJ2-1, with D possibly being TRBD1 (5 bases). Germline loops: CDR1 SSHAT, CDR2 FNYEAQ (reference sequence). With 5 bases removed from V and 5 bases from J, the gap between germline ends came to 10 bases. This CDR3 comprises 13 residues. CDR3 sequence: CASSIDRDNEQFF. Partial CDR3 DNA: TGTGCCAGCAGCATCGACAGAGACAATGAG.

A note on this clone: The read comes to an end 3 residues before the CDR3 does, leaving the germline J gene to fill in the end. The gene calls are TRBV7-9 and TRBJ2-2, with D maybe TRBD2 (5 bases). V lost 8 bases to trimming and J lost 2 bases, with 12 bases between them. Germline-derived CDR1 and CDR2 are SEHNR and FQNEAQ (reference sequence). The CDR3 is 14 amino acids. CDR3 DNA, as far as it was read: TGTGCCAGCTCTGAGCGGTCTAACACCGGGGAG. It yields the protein CASSERSNTGE. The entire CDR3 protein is CASSERSNTGELFF.

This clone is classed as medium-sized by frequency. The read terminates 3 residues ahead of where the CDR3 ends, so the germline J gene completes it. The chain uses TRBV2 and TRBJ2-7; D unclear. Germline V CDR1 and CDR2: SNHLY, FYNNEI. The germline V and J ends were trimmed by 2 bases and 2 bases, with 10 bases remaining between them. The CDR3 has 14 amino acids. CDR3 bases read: TGTGCCAGCAGTGAAAACCCCCGGGCCTACGAG. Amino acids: CASSENPRAYE. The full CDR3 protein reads CASSENPRAYEQYF.

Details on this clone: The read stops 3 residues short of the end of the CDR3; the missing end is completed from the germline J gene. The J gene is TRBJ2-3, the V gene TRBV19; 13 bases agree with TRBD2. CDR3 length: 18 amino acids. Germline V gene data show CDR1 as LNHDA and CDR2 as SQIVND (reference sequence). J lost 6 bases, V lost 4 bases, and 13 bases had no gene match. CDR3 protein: CASSTRLAGGLRGDTQYF. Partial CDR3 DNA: TGTGCCAGTAGTACCAGACTAGCGGGGGGCCTTCGCGGGGATACG.

The CDR3 sequence is CASSALSLTEAFF. The sequenced CDR3 bases are TGTGCCAGCAGCGCCCTCTCCCTCACTGAA. The rearrangement links TRBV9 to TRBJ1-1; D gene uncertain. The read finishes 3 residues shy of the CDR3 end, and the germline J gene is used to complete it. CDR1 and CDR2 from the germline V gene are SGDLS and YYNGEE. The CDR3 is 13 amino acids. V was cut by 3 bases and J by 4 bases, with 10 bases left in between.

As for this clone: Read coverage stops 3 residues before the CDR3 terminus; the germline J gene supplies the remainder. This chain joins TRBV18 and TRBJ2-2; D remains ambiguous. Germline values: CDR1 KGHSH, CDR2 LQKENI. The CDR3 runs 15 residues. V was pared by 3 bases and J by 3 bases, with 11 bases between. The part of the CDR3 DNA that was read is TGTGCCAGCTCACCCTTGGGCCCAGACACCGGGGAG. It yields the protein CASSPLGPDTGE. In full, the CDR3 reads CASSPLGPDTGELFF. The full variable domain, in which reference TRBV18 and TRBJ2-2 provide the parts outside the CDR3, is NAGVMQNPRHLVRRRGQEARLRCSPMKGHSHVYWYRQLPEEGLKFMVYLQKENIIDESGMPKERFSAEFPKEGPSILRIQQVVRGDSAAYFCASSPLGPDTGELFFGEGSRLTVL.

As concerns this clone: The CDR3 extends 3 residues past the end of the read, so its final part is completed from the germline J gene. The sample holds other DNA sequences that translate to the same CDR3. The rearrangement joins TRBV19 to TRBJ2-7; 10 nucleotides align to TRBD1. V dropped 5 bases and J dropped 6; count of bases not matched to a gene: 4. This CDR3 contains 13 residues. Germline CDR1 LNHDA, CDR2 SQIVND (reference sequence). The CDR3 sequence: CASSGQGGREQYF. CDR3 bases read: TGTGCCAGTAGTGGACAGGGGGGACGCGAG.

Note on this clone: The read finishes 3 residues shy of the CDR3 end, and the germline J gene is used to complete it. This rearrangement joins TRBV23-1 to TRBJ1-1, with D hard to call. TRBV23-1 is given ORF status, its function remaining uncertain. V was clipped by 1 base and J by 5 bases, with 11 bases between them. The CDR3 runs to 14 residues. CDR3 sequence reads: CASSQWSGRTEAFF. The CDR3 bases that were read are TGCGCCAGCAGTCAATGGTCCGGCAGGACTGAA.

The CDR3 region is CASSIARHQPQHF. The DNA read from the CDR3 is TGTGCCAGTAGTATTGCCAGGCATCAGCCC. The chain is built from TRBV19 and TRBJ1-5; D uncertain. The read stops 3 residues short of the end of the CDR3; the missing end is completed from the germline J gene. Germline V CDR1 and CDR2: LNHDA, SQIVND (reference sequence). The CDR3 length is 13 residues. The V end was cut by 3 bases, the J end by 5 bases, with 8 bases between.

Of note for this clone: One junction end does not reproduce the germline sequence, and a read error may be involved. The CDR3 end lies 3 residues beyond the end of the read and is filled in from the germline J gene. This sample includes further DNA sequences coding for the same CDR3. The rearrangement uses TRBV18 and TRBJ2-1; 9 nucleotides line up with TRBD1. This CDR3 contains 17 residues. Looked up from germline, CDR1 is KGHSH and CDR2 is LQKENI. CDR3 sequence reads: CASSPPGGQGRDNEQFF. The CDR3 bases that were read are TGTGCCAGCTCCCCACCGGGGGGACAGGGAAGGGACAATGAG.

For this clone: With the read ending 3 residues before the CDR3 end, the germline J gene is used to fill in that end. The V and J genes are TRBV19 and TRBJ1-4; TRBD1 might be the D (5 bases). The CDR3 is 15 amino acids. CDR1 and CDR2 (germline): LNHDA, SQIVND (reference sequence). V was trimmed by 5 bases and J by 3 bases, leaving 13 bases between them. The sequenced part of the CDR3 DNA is TGTGCCAGTAGTGCAGGGTTCAGGGCTAATGAAAAA. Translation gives CASSAGFRANEK. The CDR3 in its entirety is CASSAGFRANEKLFF.

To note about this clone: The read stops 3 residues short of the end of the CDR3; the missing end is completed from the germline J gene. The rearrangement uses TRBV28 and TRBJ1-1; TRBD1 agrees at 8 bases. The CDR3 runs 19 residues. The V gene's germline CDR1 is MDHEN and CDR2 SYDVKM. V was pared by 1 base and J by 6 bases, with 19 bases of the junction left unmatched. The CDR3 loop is CASSLLKDREERSDPEAFF. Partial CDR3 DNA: TGTGCCAGCAGTTTATTAAAGGACAGGGAAGAGAGGAGTGACCCTGAA.

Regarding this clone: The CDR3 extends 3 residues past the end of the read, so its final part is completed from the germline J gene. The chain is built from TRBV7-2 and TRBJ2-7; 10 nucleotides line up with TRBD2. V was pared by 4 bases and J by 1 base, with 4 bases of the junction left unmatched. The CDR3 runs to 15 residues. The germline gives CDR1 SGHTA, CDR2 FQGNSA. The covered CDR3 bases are TGTGCCAGCAGCTCCAGAGCGGGGGGGTCCTACGAG. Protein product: CASSSRAGGSYE. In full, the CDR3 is CASSSRAGGSYEQYF.

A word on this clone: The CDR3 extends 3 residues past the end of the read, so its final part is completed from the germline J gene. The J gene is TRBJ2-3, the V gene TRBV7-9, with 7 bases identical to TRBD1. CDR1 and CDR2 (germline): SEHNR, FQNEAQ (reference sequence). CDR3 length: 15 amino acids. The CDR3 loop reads CASSLVKGAQETQYF. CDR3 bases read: TGTGCCAGCAGCTTAGTAAAGGGGGCCCAAGAGACG.

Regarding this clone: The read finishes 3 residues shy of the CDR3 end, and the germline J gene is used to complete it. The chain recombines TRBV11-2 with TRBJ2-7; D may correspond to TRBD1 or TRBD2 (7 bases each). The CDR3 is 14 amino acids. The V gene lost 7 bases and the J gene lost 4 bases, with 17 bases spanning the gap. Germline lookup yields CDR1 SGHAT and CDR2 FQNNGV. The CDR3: CASTRQGGPYEQYF. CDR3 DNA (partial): TGTGCCAGCACCAGACAGGGAGGGCCTTACGAG.

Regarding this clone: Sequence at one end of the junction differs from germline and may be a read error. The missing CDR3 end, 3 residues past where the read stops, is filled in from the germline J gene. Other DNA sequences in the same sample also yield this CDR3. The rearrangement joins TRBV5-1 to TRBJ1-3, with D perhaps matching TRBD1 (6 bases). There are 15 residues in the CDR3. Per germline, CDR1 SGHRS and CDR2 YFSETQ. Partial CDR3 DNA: TGCGCCAGCAGCTTGACCGGGCCCCGGGGGGACACG. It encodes CASSLTGPRGDT. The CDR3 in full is CASSLTGPRGDTIYF.

The CDR3 bases that were read are TGTGCCAGCAGTTTAGACACGAACACTGAA. Amino acid sequence: CASSLDTNTE. The entire CDR3 is CASSLDTNTEAFF. This chain connects TRBV12-3 or TRBV12-4 to TRBJ1-1; D is unresolved. The CDR3 end falls 3 residues outside the read, so it is completed with the germline J gene. This CDR3 is built from 13 residues. Trimming removed 1 base at V and 1 base at J, with 4 bases between.

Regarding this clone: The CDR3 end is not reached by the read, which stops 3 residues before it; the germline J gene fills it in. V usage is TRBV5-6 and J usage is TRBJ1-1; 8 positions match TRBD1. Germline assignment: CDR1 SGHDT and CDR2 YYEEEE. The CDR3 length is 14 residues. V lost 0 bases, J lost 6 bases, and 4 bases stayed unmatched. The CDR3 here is CASSLVRGLAEAFF. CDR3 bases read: TGTGCCAGCAGCTTGGTCAGGGGGCTGGCTGAA.